The TCR beta chain described here comes from a study of blood T cells in healthy people across ages. The use of a sample-barcoded 5' primer and a J-beta primer mix characterized a second PCR of roughly 7 to 11 cycles. TCRdb passed the 5' RACE reads through MiXCR, listing each CDR3 protein once. The repertoire holds fewer than 950,000 distinct CDR3 sequences, with around 36% as singletons. V lost 5 bases, J lost 0 bases, and 13 bases lay in between. This CDR3 is built from 15 residues. Germline V lookup: CDR1 MNHNY, CDR2 SVGAGI (reference sequence). Only a few counts were recorded for this clonotype. This receptor was obtained from a young man in good health. Material for sequencing was blood. V gene TRBV6-6 combines with J gene TRBJ1-1; perhaps TRBD1 as D (6 bases). The chain's CDR3 is CASSPGGPMNTEAFF. The CDR3 bases are TGTGCCAGCAGTCCCGGGGGGCCTATGAACACTGAAGCTTTCTTT.